Each of the 13 T cell receptor beta chains below was sequenced from the same sample in a study of persistence of HIV-infected CD4 T cells. These receptors lack a known antigen. The immunoSEQ assay was version 4, run in survey mode. Here immunoSEQ multiplex PCR was the method, and the copy in TCRdb shows in-frame clones only, minus some. In the table there are about 43,000 clones, about 89% of which are singletons. Nonspecific anti-CD3/anti-CD28 bead stimulation represents the broad CD4+ T cell repertoire. Sorting of responding CD4+ T cells relied on upregulated CD40 ligand together with CD69. Sequences were derived from CD4+ T cells sorted from PBMCs after roughly 20-hour stimulation, sampled from a patient who received antiretroviral therapy. The receptors here all came from an adult man with HIV who was CMV-seropositive.

The chain has TRBV21-1 and TRBJ2-4; the listed D gene, TRBD2, was not tested against the DNA. TRBV21-1 is a recognized pseudogene. There are 16 residues in the CDR3. In DNA, the CDR3 is TGTGCCAGCAGCAAAGGCGGGTCCGCTCACGAAAACATTCAGTACTTC. Translation: CASSKGGSAHENIQYF.

This clone was picked up one time. The chain recombines TRBV27 with TRBJ1-2; 7 bases match TRBD1. Germline-derived CDR1 and CDR2 are MNHEY and SMNVEV (reference sequence). Trimming removed 2 bases from V and 3 bases from J; junction bases left unmatched: 3. The CDR3 is 14 amino acids. This CDR3 reads CASSLGGGDYGYTF. CDR3 bases: TGTGCCAGCAGTTTAGGAGGGGGCGACTATGGCTACACCTTC.

About this clone: This sample includes further DNA sequences coding for the same CDR3. The rearrangement joins TRBV14 to TRBJ1-3; D is uncertain. Germline V gene lookup returns CDR1 SGHDN and CDR2 FVKESK. CDR3 length equals 13 residues. With 2 bases removed from V and 0 bases from J, the gap between germline ends came to 2 bases. The CDR3 region has the DNA TGTGCCAGCAGCCAATTCTCTGGAAACACCATATATTTT. Its translation is CASSQFSGNTIYF. Supplemented by reference TRBV14 and TRBJ1-3, the full variable domain reads EAGVTQFPSHSVIEKGQTVTLRCDPISGHDNLYWYRRVMGKEIKFLLHFVKESKQDESGMPNNRFLAERTGGTYSTLKVQPAELEDSGVYFCASSQFSGNTIYFGEGSWLTVV.

The table lists this clone with a count of one. A read error may account for a junction end that differs from germline. Other DNA sequences within the sample encode an identical CDR3. The CDR3 here is CASSPGTANTEAFF. The CDR3 DNA sequence: TGTGCCAGCAGCCCCGGGACAGCGAACACTGAAGCCTTCTTT. The rearrangement uses TRBV7-8 and TRBJ1-1; 7 bases line up with TRBD1. Germline CDR1 reads SGHVS; CDR2 reads FQNEAQ. The CDR3 runs to 14 residues. The full variable domain, with the rest looked up from reference TRBV7-8 and TRBJ1-1, is GAGVSQSPRYKVAKRGQDVALRCDPISGHVSLFWYQQALGQGPEFLTYFQNEAQLDKSGLPSDRFFAERPEGSVSTLKIQRTQQEDSAVYLCASSPGTANTEAFFGQGTRLTVV.

V and J are TRBV28 and TRBJ1-6, with D maybe TRBD1 (6 bases). The CDR3 has 15 residues. Trimming stripped 2 bases from V and 8 bases from J, with 13 bases between. CDR1 is MDHEN, CDR2 SYDVKM, per germline. The CDR3 sequence: CASSLPTGYYSPLHF. The CDR3 nucleotides read TGTGCCAGCAGTTTACCCACAGGGTATTATTCACCCCTCCACTTT.

This chain links TRBV18 with TRBJ2-4; D possibly corresponds to TRBD1 (6 bases). Deletions cut 1 base from V and 14 bases from J, with 9 bases between. Looked up from germline, CDR1 is KGHSH and CDR2 is LQKENI. The CDR3 spans 11 residues. The CDR3 DNA reads as TGTGCCAGCTCACCACTTACAGGGAAGTACTTC. It yields the protein CASSPLTGKYF. Full variable domain (outside the CDR3, taken from reference TRBV18 and TRBJ2-4): NAGVMQNPRHLVRRRGQEARLRCSPMKGHSHVYWYRQLPEEGLKFMVYLQKENIIDESGMPKERFSAEFPKEGPSILRIQQVVRGDSAAYFCASSPLTGKYFGAGTRLSVL.

The genes are TRBV6-5 and TRBJ1-4; 7 bases fit TRBD1. The length of the CDR3 is 13 residues. Germline V gives CDR1 MNHEY, CDR2 SVGAGI. V shed 5 bases, J shed 7 bases, and the junction held 4 bases outside the gene matches. The CDR3 region is CASSHRGGEKLFF. The CDR3 DNA follows: TGTGCCAGCAGTCACAGGGGTGGTGAAAAACTGTTTTTT.

The CDR3 bases are TGTGCCAGCAGTGCACAGGGGGTACGGTCACCCCTCCACTTT. It specifies CASSAQGVRSPLHF. V and J are TRBV2 and TRBJ1-6; 8 nucleotides align to TRBD1. CDR3 length equals 14 residues. The germline gives CDR1 SNHLY, CDR2 FYNNEI. V lost 4 bases and J lost 10; bases outside the gene matches: 6.

This clone has a single count. J is TRBJ2-2 and V is TRBV15; possible D gene TRBD2, 5 bases. The V gene lost 5 bases and the J gene lost 1 base, with 11 bases spanning the gap. Germline CDR1 and CDR2: LNHNV and YYDKDF (reference sequence). This CDR3 is 15 amino acids long. The CDR3: CATSAPGMNTGELFF. The CDR3 region has the DNA TGTGCCACCAGCGCACCGGGGATGAACACCGGGGAGCTGTTTTTT.

V gene TRBV9 combines with J gene TRBJ2-7; 7 bases match TRBD1. The germline gives CDR1 SGDLS, CDR2 YYNGEE. After removal of 0 bases from V and 6 bases from J, the junction contained 9 bases not matched to a gene. The CDR3 is 15 residues long. The CDR3 nucleotides are TGTGCCAGCAGCGTAGACTCGAGGGGGCGAGGCGAGCAGTACTTC. Its translation: CASSVDSRGRGEQYF.

V is TRBV7-8 and J is TRBJ1-1, with D unresolved. Germline CDR1 reads SGHVS; CDR2 reads FQNEAQ. Trimming removed 1 base at V and 8 bases at J, with 11 bases between. The CDR3 contains 13 residues. This chain's CDR3 is CASSLGDTEEAFF. CDR3 coding DNA: TGTGCCAGCAGCTTAGGGGATACAGAAGAAGCTTTCTTT.

The sample holds one count of this clone. The chain has TRBV7-8 and TRBJ1-3, with 8 bases that match TRBD1. CDR3 size: 16 residues. Trimming cost V 3 bases and J 4 bases; bases outside gene matches: 8. Germline values: CDR1 SGHVS, CDR2 FQNEAQ. CDR3 bases: TGTGCCAGCAGCTTTTCAGGACAGGGCTCCGGAAACACCATATATTTT. Translation: CASSFSGQGSGNTIYF.

The rearrangement uses TRBV7-8 and TRBJ1-4, with D unclear. This CDR3 is built from 15 residues. Trimming took off 3 bases at V and 7 bases at J, with 15 bases between the two ends. Germline assignment: CDR1 SGHVS and CDR2 FQNEAQ. The CDR3 is CASSFAAPDGEKLFF. The CDR3 nucleotides read TGTGCCAGCAGCTTCGCAGCCCCGGATGGTGAAAAACTGTTTTTT.